This TCR beta chain was documented in a study of T cell changes during pregnancy in multiple sclerosis. The repertoire was sequenced with immunoSEQ multiplex PCR; TCRdb's copy has only in-frame clones and lacks some. Here the sample spans tens of thousands of clones, 90% to 95% being singletons. Trimming cost V 3 bases and J 0 bases, with 12 bases left between them. The CDR3 is 15 amino acids. CDR1 and CDR2 from the germline V gene are MNHNS and SASEGT. The source of this sequence is a female donor with multiple sclerosis, enrolled in a pregnancy study. Sample: CD4+ T cells from peripheral blood mononuclear cells, taken in the first trimester of pregnancy. This chain uses TRBV6-1 with TRBJ2-7; D is possibly TRBD1 (5 bases). This chain's CDR3 is CASSDGASGSYEQYF. CDR3 in DNA: TGTGCCAGCAGTGATGGGGCGTCGGGCTCCTACGAGCAGTACTTC.